These T cell receptor beta chains were read from a single sample in a study of T-cell reconstitution after alpha-beta-depleted transplantation in children. TCRdb itself ran the PCR reads through MiXCR, one entry per CDR3 protein. This table has 200,000 to 250,000 distinct CDR3 sequences, roughly 24% appearing once. Sample: PBMCs, taken before TCRalphabeta/CD19-depleted stem cell transplant. These receptor sequences come from a girl aged 2-10 years with Fanconi anemia, due to receive a stem cell transplant. The CDR3 runs from the conserved cysteine through the conserved F or W. The D gene is left open where the match is weak. Clone size, where shown, is once, few, many, or a class for clones that have expanded.

TRBD2,TRBJ2-6,many,TRBV29-1,CSARTSGKGGANVLTF
-,TRBJ2-3,many,TRBV20-1,CSARDPGSSSTDTQYF
TRBD1,TRBJ2-7,-,TRBV10-1,CASSRDRYSYEQYF
-,TRBJ1-1,few,TRBV2,CASSEMAWEGETEAFF
TRBD1,TRBJ1-1,few,TRBV19,CASTGTAVFEAFF
TRBD2,TRBJ2-1,many,TRBV13,CASSFSSGRFKEQFF
TRBD1,TRBJ1-1,few,TRBV29-1,CSVGRGQFEAFF
-,TRBJ2-2,-,TRBV7-3,CASSPFRNTGELFF
TRBD2,TRBJ2-2,few,TRBV25-1,CASSASGNTGELFF
-,TRBJ2-1,-,TRBV29-1,CSVESQGSSYNEQFF
TRBD2,TRBJ2-5,once,TRBV7-8,CASSLAQTSGVNQYF
-,TRBJ2-6,many,TRBV12-3/TRBV12-4,CASNLLAVGANVLTF
-,TRBJ2-3,many,TRBV10-3,CAIRMGDGLGDTQYF
-,TRBJ2-3,few,TRBV20-1,CSATGVGTSTDTQYF
-,TRBJ2-7,many,TRBV11-3,CASSLDSGLNEQYF
TRBD2,TRBJ2-1,-,TRBV27,CASSALEAGLAGGHEQFF
-,TRBJ2-3,many,TRBV29-1,CSVGRKLTDTQYF
-,TRBJ2-1,-,TRBV29-1,CSVGVSNYNEQFF
-,TRBJ2-3,-,TRBV5-1,CASRGEVDTQYF
-,TRBJ2-5,-,TRBV7-9,CASSLAQIGETQYF
-,TRBJ2-2,few,TRBV24-1,CATSGNGWTGELFF
TRBD2,TRBJ2-7,-,TRBV4-2,CASSQERGGASYEQYF
-,TRBJ2-3,many,TRBV7-2,CASSLDSADTQYF
TRBD1,TRBJ2-7,many,TRBV10-3,CAISEQGASYEQYF
-,TRBJ2-1,-,TRBV7-3,CASSSTSMGLSYNEQFF
-,TRBJ1-5,-,TRBV28,CASSSPFGWVDSNQPQHF
-,TRBJ2-7,many,TRBV7-2,CASSYDFKRTEQYF
TRBD1,TRBJ2-3,many,TRBV12-3/TRBV12-4,CASSRAGTGGDTQYF
-,TRBJ2-2,few,TRBV2,CASSESFWELFF
-,TRBJ2-5,-,TRBV18,CASSRPLEAAYETQYF
-,TRBJ2-7,-,TRBV6-5,CASSYSGGRRYEQYF
-,TRBJ2-5,many,TRBV10-1,CASSKSYQETQYF
-,TRBJ2-7,few,TRBV20-1,CSARDRTVPVEQYF
TRBD1,TRBJ1-5,many,TRBV6-5,CASSRQGGVNQPQHF
-,TRBJ2-3,once,TRBV6-4,CASSDAGGATDTQYF
-,TRBJ1-1,-,TRBV6-2/TRBV6-3,CASSMGMNTEAFF
-,TRBJ2-5,many,TRBV15,CATSRALGRELETQYF
-,TRBJ2-1,few,TRBV29-1,CSVVDIEQFF
-,TRBJ2-7,few,TRBV7-9,CASSLYLASSYEQYF
-,TRBJ2-2,-,TRBV5-1,CASSWPAGRGSANTGELFF
-,TRBJ2-1,few,TRBV12-3/TRBV12-4,CASSVLVDEQFF
TRBD2,TRBJ2-7,-,TRBV20-1,CSAFILAGSYEQYF
TRBD1,TRBJ2-3,-,TRBV29-1,CSVKRDRTTDTQYF
-,TRBJ2-7,many,TRBV20-1,CSAIADSSYEQYF
TRBD2,TRBJ2-3,-,TRBV29-1,CSVEGLAGERGTDTQYF
-,TRBJ2-5,once,TRBV3-1,CASSQKQVIREQETQYF
-,TRBJ2-7,-,TRBV4-3,CASSHGQGYSLSTSTSPYEQYF
TRBD2,TRBJ2-1,-,TRBV5-4,CASRPGGASYNEQFF